This TCR beta chain derives from a study of T cell responses to AZD1222 COVID-19 vaccine. The study, taken as a whole, reports: Scientists sampled the repertoires only once the peak T cell response had passed. Spike-specific TCR repertoires showed rising breadth and depth after two AZD1222 doses. Vaccine-related CD4 TCRs covered spike, predominating at 160-218 and 743-854.

Libraries were prepared by immunoSEQ multiplex PCR; TCRdb keeps only in-frame clonotypes and omits some of them. Of roughly 83,000 clones listed, about 83% were seen once; the top ten hold 8% to 10%. Details on this clone: Antigen: not known.

This material consisted of peripheral blood, taken on day 0 of AZD1222 vaccination. The sequence came from an adult in good health.

DNA for the CDR3: TGTGCCAGCAGTTTGGGAGGAGGAATGAACACTGAAGCTTTCTTT. Translation: CASSLGGGMNTEAFF. The chain is built from TRBV6-5 and TRBJ1-1, with D unresolved. The CDR3 is made up of 15 amino acids. Per the germline V gene, CDR1 is MNHEY and CDR2 is SVGAGI. V was clipped by 4 bases and J by 0 bases, with 12 bases between them.